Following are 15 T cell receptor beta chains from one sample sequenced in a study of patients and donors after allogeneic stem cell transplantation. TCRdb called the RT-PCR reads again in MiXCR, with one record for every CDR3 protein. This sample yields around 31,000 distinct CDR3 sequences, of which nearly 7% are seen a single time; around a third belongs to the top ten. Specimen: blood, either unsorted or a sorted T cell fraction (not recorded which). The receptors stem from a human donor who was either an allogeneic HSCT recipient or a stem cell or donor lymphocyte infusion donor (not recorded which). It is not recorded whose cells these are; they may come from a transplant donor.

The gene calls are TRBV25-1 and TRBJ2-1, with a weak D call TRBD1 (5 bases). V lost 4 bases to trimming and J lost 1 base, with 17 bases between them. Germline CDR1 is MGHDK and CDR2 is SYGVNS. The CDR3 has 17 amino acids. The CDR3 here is CASSGQGSPRSYNEQFF. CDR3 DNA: TGTGCCAGCAGTGGCCAGGGTTCCCCTAGGTCCTACAATGAGCAGTTCTTC.

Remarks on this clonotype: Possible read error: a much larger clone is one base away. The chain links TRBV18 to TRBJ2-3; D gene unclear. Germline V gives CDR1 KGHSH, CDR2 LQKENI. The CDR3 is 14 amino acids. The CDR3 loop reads CASSPPSVVDTLYF. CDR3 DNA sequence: TGTGCCAGCTCACCACCTTCGGTGGTGGATACGCTGTATTTT.

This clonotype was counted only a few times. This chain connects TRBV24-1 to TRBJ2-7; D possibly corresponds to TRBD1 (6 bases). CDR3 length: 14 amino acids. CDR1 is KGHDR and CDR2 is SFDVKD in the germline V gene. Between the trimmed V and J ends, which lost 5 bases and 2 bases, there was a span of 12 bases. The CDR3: CATSAWDTPYEQYF. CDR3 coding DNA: TGTGCCACCAGTGCTTGGGACACCCCCTACGAGCAGTACTTC.

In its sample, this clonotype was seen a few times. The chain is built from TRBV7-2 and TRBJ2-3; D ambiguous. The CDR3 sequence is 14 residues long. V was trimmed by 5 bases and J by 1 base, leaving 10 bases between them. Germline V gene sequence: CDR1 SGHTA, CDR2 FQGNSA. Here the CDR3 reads CASSALTRTDTQYF. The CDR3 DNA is TGTGCCAGCAGCGCCTTGACACGCACAGATACGCAGTATTTT. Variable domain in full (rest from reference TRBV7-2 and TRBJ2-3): GAGVSQSPSNKVTEKGKDVELRCDPISGHTALYWYRQSLGQGLEFLIYFQGNSAPDKSGLPSDRFSAERTGGSVSTLTIQRTQQEDSAVYLCASSALTRTDTQYFGPGTRLTVL.

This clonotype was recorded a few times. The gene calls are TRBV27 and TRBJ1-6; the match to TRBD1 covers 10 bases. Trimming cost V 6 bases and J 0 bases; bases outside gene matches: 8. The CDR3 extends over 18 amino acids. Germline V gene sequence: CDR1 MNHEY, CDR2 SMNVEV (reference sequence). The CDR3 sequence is CASSPDRGPSSYNSPLHF. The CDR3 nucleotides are TGTGCCAGCAGCCCCGACAGGGGGCCGAGCTCCTATAATTCACCCCTCCACTTT.

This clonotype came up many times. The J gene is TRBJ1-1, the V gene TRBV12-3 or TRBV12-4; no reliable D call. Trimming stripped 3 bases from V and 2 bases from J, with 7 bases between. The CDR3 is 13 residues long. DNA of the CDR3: TGTGCCAGCAGTTTTGGCCAAAACACTGAAGCTTTCTTT. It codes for CASSFGQNTEAFF.

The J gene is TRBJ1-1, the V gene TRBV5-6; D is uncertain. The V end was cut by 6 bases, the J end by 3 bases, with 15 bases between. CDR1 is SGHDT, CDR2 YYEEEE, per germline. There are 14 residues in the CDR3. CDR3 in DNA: TGTGCCAGCACTCTAGGTGCGGGAGACACTGAAGCTTTCTTT. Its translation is CASTLGAGDTEAFF.

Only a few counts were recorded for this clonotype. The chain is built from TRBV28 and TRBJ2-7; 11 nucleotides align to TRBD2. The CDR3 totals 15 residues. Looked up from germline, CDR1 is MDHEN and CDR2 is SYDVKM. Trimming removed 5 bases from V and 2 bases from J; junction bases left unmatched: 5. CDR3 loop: CASSVTSGMPYEQYF. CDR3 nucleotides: TGTGCCAGCAGTGTGACTAGCGGGATGCCCTACGAGCAGTACTTC.

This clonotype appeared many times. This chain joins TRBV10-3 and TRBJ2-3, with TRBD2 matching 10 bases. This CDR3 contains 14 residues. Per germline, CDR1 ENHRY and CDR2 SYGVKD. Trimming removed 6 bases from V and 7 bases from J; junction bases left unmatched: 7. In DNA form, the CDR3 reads TGTGCCATCAGACCGGGACTAGCGACAAATACGCAGTATTTT. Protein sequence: CAIRPGLATNTQYF.

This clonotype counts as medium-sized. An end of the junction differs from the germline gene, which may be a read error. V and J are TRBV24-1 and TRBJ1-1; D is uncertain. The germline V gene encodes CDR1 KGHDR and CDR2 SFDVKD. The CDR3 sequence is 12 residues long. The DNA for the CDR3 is TGTGCCACCAGTGATTTTCCCCCGCGGTTCTACTTT. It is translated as CATSDFPPRFYF.

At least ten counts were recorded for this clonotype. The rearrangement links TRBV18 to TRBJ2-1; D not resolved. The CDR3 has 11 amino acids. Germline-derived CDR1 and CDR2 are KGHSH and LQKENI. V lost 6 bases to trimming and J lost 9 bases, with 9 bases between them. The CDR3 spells CASSVTGEQFF. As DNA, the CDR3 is TGTGCCAGCTCGGTGACCGGTGAGCAGTTCTTC.

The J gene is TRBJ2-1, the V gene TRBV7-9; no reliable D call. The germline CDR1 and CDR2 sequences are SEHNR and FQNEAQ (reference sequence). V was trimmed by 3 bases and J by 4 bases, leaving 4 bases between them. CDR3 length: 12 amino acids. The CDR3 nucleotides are TGTGCCAGCAGCTTTCTGTACAATGAGCAGTTCTTC. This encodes CASSFLYNEQFF.

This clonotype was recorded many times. CDR3 amino acids: CSTNRGLSSPLHF. The CDR3 coding sequence is TGCAGTACCAACAGGGGACTGAGCTCACCCCTCCACTTT. This sequence joins TRBV20-1 and TRBJ1-6; 7 bases agree with TRBD1. Per the germline V gene, CDR1 is DFQATT and CDR2 is SNEGSKA (reference sequence). The J segment lost 10 bases and the V segment lost 8 bases, leaving 11 bases of the junction unmatched. CDR3 size: 13 residues.

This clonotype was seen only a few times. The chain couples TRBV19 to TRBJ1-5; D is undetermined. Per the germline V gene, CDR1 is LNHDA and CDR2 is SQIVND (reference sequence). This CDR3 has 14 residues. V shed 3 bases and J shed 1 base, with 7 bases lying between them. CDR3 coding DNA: TGTGCCAGTAGTATGGTTTCAAGCAATCAGCCCCAGCATTTT. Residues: CASSMVSSNQPQHF.

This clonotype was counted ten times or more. CDR3 in DNA: TGCGCCAGCAGTCCCCATAGCGGGAGTAACGATGAGCAGTTCTTC. Residues: CASSPHSGSNDEQFF. This chain uses TRBV4-3 with TRBJ2-1; 9 bases are shared with TRBD2. The V gene's germline CDR1 is LGHNA and CDR2 YSLEER. V dropped 6 bases and J dropped 8; count of bases not matched to a gene: 11. The CDR3 covers 15 residues.